Sequencing of this T cell receptor (beta chain) was carried out in a study of cytomegalovirus exposure and HLA in healthy donors. Study-wide results and limits: Many donors shared some public TCRs, even though most TCR sequences were rare.

To note about this clone: The antigen remains undetermined.

Primers included in the PCR were 60 Vbeta and 13 Jbeta primers. Using immunoSEQ multiplex PCR, the repertoire was profiled, and TCRdb retains in-frame clones only, with some absent. The sample has over 150,000 clones, roughly 79% seen once. Trimming pared 2 bases from V and 2 bases from J, leaving 10 bases between. In germline, CDR1 is MNHEY, CDR2 SVGAGI. The CDR3 sequence is 14 residues long. This receptor was obtained from a woman under 30 in good health and CMV-seronegative. The chain carries TRBV6-5 and TRBJ2-7, with unresolved D. The source material was PBMCs. This CDR3 is CASSYLPSAYEQYF. The CDR3 DNA reads TGTGCCAGCAGTTACCTTCCGAGCGCCTACGAGCAGTACTTC.